The 9 T cell receptor beta chains presented below share a single source sample, sequenced in a study of T-cell reconstitution after alpha-beta-depleted transplantation in children. As it was prepared, the TCRbeta library received unique molecular identifiers. TCRdb re-called the PCR reads with MiXCR, one entry per CDR3 protein. The table records about 640,000 distinct CDR3 sequences, approximately 17% of them present only once. The starting material was PBMCs from the stem cell graft donor, obtained from the stem cell graft. These TCRs come from a human donor who donated a stem cell graft to a child with acute myeloid leukemia.

This clonotype has at least ten counts. The CDR3 reads CASSLEGQGTDTQYF. The CDR3 nucleotides read TGTGCCAGCAGCTTAGAGGGACAGGGAACAGATACGCAGTATTTT. The chain combines TRBV13 with TRBJ2-3; 9 nucleotides align to TRBD1. Trimming cost V 1 base and J 3 bases; bases outside gene matches: 2. The CDR3 covers 15 residues. Germline CDR1 is PRHDT and CDR2 is FYEKMQ (reference sequence).

This clonotype came up many times. The rearrangement uses TRBV7-2 and TRBJ1-6; D may be TRBD1 (6 bases). Germline CDR1 is SGHTA and CDR2 is FQGNSA. V lost 4 bases and J 7 bases, leaving 8 bases between the germline ends. The CDR3 length is 13 residues. Here the CDR3 reads CASSSQGNSPLHF. CDR3 coding DNA: TGTGCCAGCAGCTCGCAGGGGAATTCACCCCTCCACTTT.

V and J are TRBV6-2 or TRBV6-3 and TRBJ1-5; a weak D match, TRBD1 (6 bases). Germline CDR1 is MNHEY and CDR2 is SVGEGT. The CDR3 totals 15 residues. V shed 6 bases and J shed 0 bases, with 12 bases lying between them. CDR3 residues: CASSRTAYSNQPQHF. The CDR3 region has the DNA TGTGCCAGCAGCAGGACAGCCTATAGCAATCAGCCCCAGCATTTT.

This clonotype was observed at least ten times. The gene calls are TRBV20-1 and TRBJ2-3; 7 positions match TRBD2. The CDR3 loop spans 15 amino acids. The germline V gene has CDR1 DFQATT and CDR2 SNEGSKA (reference sequence). With 4 bases clipped from V and 2 bases from J, the junction kept 9 bases outside the gene matches. As DNA, the CDR3 is TGCAGTGCTAAAAGTGCGGGGGACCCCACAGATACGCAGTATTTT. This encodes CSAKSAGDPTDTQYF.

This clonotype came up many times. The rearrangement uses TRBV29-1 and TRBJ2-5, with TRBD2 matching 8 bases. From germline, CDR1 is SQVTM and CDR2 ANQGSEA. This CDR3 has 14 amino acids. V gave up 4 bases and J gave up 2 bases; unmatched junction bases: 6. For the CDR3, the DNA is TGCAGCGTTGGTCTAGCGGGCTTACAAGAGACCCAGTACTTC. This encodes CSVGLAGLQETQYF. The complete variable domain, with remaining parts taken from reference TRBV29-1 and TRBJ2-5, reads SAVISQKPSRDICQRGTSLTIQCQVDSQVTMMFWYRQQPGQSLTLIATANQGSEATYESGFVIDKFPISRPNLTFSTLTVSNMSPEDSSIYLCSVGLAGLQETQYFGPGTRLLVL.

The chain carries TRBV27 and TRBJ1-2; D is perhaps TRBD1 (5 bases). The V gene lost 4 bases and the J gene lost 5 bases, with 14 bases spanning the gap. The CDR3 totals 14 residues. Germline CDR1 MNHEY, CDR2 SMNVEV (reference sequence). The CDR3 protein is CASSYGGARYGYTF. CDR3 nucleotide sequence: TGTGCCAGCAGTTACGGTGGGGCGCGGTATGGCTACACCTTC.

This clonotype was seen repeatedly, ten times or more. The CDR3 DNA follows: TGCGCCAGCAGCCCGCGGACGGACAATTCACCCCTCCACTTT. This translates into CASSPRTDNSPLHF. J is TRBJ1-6 and V is TRBV4-3; D is undetermined. V lost 4 bases and J lost 7, with 11 bases in between. The CDR3 extends over 14 amino acids. Per the germline V gene, CDR1 is LGHNA and CDR2 is YSLEER.

The V call is TRBV11-2, the J call TRBJ1-3; D not resolved. CDR1 SGHAT and CDR2 FQNNGV come from the germline V gene. CDR3 length: 15 amino acids. Trimming took off 0 bases at V and 2 bases at J, with 8 bases between the two ends. The CDR3 here is CASSLDLTPGNTIYF. CDR3 in DNA: TGTGCCAGCAGCTTAGATCTTACCCCTGGAAACACCATATATTTT.

The J gene is TRBJ2-5, the V gene TRBV5-1; 9 bases fit TRBD1. The CDR3 sequence is 16 residues long. Germline loops: CDR1 SGHRS, CDR2 YFSETQ. V lost 0 bases to trimming and J lost 2 bases; unmatched junction nucleotides: 5. The CDR3: CASSLGQGVYQETQYF. As DNA, the CDR3 is TGCGCCAGCAGCTTGGGACAGGGGGTCTATCAAGAGACCCAGTACTTC.